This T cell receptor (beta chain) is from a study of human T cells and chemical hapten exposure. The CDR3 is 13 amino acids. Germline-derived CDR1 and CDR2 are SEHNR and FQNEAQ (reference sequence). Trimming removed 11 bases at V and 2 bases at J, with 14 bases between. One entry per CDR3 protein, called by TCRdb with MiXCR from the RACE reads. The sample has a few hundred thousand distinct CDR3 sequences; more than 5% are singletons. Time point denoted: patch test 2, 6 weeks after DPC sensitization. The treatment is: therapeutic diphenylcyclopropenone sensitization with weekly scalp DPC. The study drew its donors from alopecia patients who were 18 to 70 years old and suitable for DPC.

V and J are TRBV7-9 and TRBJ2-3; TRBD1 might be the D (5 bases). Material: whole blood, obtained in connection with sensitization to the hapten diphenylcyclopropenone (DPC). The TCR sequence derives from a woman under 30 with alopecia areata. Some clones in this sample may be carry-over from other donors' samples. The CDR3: CAYRAGPTDTQYF. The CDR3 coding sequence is TGTGCCTACCGGGCAGGGCCCACAGATACGCAGTATTTT.